The next 24 T cell receptor beta chains were all read from a single sample in a study of T cells expressing NK-cell markers. TCRdb re-called the 5' RACE reads; every CDR3 protein appears as one record, without DNA. This table lists roughly 350,000 distinct CDR3 sequences. Sequencing was done on a sample of blood T cells: a sorted CD56 or NKG2C T cell subset, CD4+ or CD8+ T cells, or bulk PBMC T cells (not recorded which). These receptors were collected from a man aged 18-69 years in good health.

The J gene is TRBJ2-5, the V gene TRBV5-6; TCRdb's assignment of TRBD2 cannot be checked, as there is no DNA. Per germline, CDR1 SGHDT and CDR2 YYEEEE. The CDR3 consists of 15 residues. The CDR3 here is CASSVSGGARETQYF.

V usage is TRBV7-6 and J usage is TRBJ1-5; TCRdb returns TRBD1, unconfirmable since there is no DNA. Germline V gene lookup returns CDR1 SGHVS and CDR2 FNYEAQ. The CDR3 is 14 amino acids. CDR3: CASSPREGRQPQHF.

The CDR3 protein is CASSLRVSSSEQFF. This chain joins TRBV5-1 and TRBJ2-1. The CDR3 consists of 14 residues. CDR1 is SGHRS and CDR2 is YFSETQ in the germline V gene.

The chain recombines TRBV5-6 with TRBJ2-5; the TRBD2 assignment by TCRdb is unverifiable without DNA. CDR1 and CDR2 from the germline V gene are SGHDT and YYEEEE. The CDR3 loop spans 16 amino acids. Here the CDR3 reads CASSPPPTHRQETQYF.

This sequence joins TRBV4-2 and TRBJ2-1; there is no DNA to check the TCRdb D call of TRBD2. The CDR3 has 18 residues. The germline V gene encodes CDR1 LGHNA and CDR2 YNFKEQ. CDR3 loop: CASSQDGGLAGVNNEQFF.

The chain is built from TRBV28 and TRBJ1-5. This CDR3 contains 14 residues. Germline V gene data show CDR1 as MDHEN and CDR2 as SYDVKM. CDR3 sequence: CASSPHTGNQPQHF.

This chain joins TRBV5-1 and TRBJ2-5; TCRdb gives TRBD1 as the D gene, but with no DNA this cannot be confirmed. Looked up from germline, CDR1 is SGHRS and CDR2 is YFSETQ. The CDR3 spans 14 residues. CDR3: CASSFSGLGETQYF.

The chain has TRBV20-1 and TRBJ2-1; lacking DNA, the TRBD2 call made by TCRdb goes unchecked. Germline V gives CDR1 DFQATT, CDR2 SNEGSKA (reference sequence). The CDR3 runs 14 residues. CDR3 amino acids: CSALSGSSYNEQFF.

This rearrangement joins TRBV12-3 or TRBV12-4 to TRBJ2-7. This CDR3 region has 13 residues. The CDR3 sequence is CASSTQVVYEQYF.

The genes are TRBV7-9 and TRBJ1-1; TCRdb names TRBD1, which stays unverified in the absence of DNA. CDR3 size: 16 residues. The germline V gene encodes CDR1 SEHNR and CDR2 FQNEAQ (reference sequence). The CDR3 spells CASSLDLGQLNTEAFF.

This chain uses TRBV6-1 with TRBJ1-3. This CDR3 comprises 17 residues. Germline V gene data show CDR1 as MNHNS and CDR2 as SASEGT. This CDR3 is CASSEVFPGISGNTIYF.

The chain carries TRBV29-1 and TRBJ1-1; the D gene TCRdb calls, TRBD1, cannot be checked with no DNA. Germline values: CDR1 SQVTM, CDR2 ANQGSEA. The CDR3 totals 13 residues. This CDR3 reads CSVTDRVGTEAFF.

This rearrangement joins TRBV20-1 to TRBJ1-1; lacking DNA, the TRBD1 call made by TCRdb goes unchecked. Germline V lookup: CDR1 DFQATT, CDR2 SNEGSKA (reference sequence). CDR3 length: 12 residues. The CDR3 is CSARDTGQAAFF.

This chain links TRBV12-3 or TRBV12-4 with TRBJ1-2; without DNA, the TCRdb call of TRBD1 cannot be checked. This CDR3 comprises 15 residues. This CDR3 is CASSFGTGGGYGYTF.

The rearrangement links TRBV6-2 or TRBV6-3 to TRBJ1-2; the D call of TRBD1 rests on TCRdb alone, since no DNA is present to check it. The CDR3 has 14 amino acids. CDR1 is MNHEY and CDR2 is SVGEGT in the germline V gene. The CDR3 reads CASSPRDTIYGYTF.

This chain uses TRBV20-1 with TRBJ1-1; the D call from TCRdb, TRBD1, cannot be confirmed without DNA. The CDR3 runs 16 residues. Germline V gene data show CDR1 as DFQATT and CDR2 as SNEGSKA (reference sequence). The CDR3 sequence: CSARRTGVLRNTEAFF.

The V and J genes are TRBV14 and TRBJ2-2; absent DNA, TCRdb's TRBD1 call cannot be checked. Per the germline V gene, CDR1 is SGHDN and CDR2 is FVKESK. There are 19 residues in the CDR3. CDR3 in amino acids: CASSPPGWIGTANTGELFF.

The chain combines TRBV12-3 or TRBV12-4 with TRBJ2-5. The length of the CDR3 is 13 residues. CDR3 sequence: CASSLQGPETQYF.

The rearrangement uses TRBV7-2 and TRBJ1-2. Germline CDR1 is SGHTA and CDR2 is FQGNSA. This CDR3 spans 13 amino acids. CDR3: CASSLWADSGYTF.

J is TRBJ2-3 and V is TRBV10-3; TCRdb's D gene call, TRBD1, goes unchecked for lack of DNA. Germline V gives CDR1 ENHRY, CDR2 SYGVKD. CDR3 length: 14 amino acids. Here the CDR3 reads CAIMGTGRTDTQYF.

The chain carries TRBV20-1 and TRBJ2-1. This CDR3 has 16 amino acids. Germline V gives CDR1 DFQATT, CDR2 SNEGSKA (reference sequence). The CDR3 sequence: CSARDRRASAYNEQFF.

The gene calls are TRBV29-1 and TRBJ2-1; checking the TCRdb D call of TRBD2 is not possible without DNA. CDR1 and CDR2 from the germline V gene are SQVTM and ANQGSEA. CDR3 size: 14 residues. CDR3 loop: CSVGDRDLNNEQFF.

The rearrangement uses TRBV4-1 and TRBJ2-4. The CDR3 has 15 amino acids. Germline V lookup: CDR1 MGHRA, CDR2 YSYEKL. CDR3 in amino acids: CASSPLGLTQNIQYF.

The rearrangement uses TRBV29-1 and TRBJ2-1; TCRdb picks TRBD2, but there is no DNA to check that call. The germline CDR1 and CDR2 sequences are SQVTM and ANQGSEA. The CDR3 is made up of 15 amino acids. CDR3 sequence reads: CSVRPGLEVWNEQFF.